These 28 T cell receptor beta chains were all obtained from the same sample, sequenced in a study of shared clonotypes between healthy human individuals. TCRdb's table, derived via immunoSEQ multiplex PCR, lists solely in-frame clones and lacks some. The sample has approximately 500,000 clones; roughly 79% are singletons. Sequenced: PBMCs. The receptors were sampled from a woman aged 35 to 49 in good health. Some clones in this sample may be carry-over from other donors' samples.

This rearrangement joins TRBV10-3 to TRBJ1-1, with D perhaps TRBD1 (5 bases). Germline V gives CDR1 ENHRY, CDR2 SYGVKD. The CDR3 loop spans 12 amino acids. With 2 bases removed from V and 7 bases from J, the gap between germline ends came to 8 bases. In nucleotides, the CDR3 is TGTGCCATCAGTGAGCAGGGTCTTGAAGCTTTCTTT. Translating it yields CAISEQGLEAFF.

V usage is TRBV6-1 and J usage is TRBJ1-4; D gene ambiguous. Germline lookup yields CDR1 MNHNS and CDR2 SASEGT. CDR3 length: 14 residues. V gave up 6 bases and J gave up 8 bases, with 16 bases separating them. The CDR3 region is CASSREGHGEKLFF. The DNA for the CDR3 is TGTGCCAGCAGCCGAGAAGGGCACGGGGAAAAACTGTTTTTT.

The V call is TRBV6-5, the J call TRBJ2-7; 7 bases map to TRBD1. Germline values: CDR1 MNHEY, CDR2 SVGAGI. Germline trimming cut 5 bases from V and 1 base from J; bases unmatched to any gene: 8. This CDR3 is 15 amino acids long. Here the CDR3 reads CASSTYRGGSYEQYF. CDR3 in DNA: TGTGCCAGCAGTACCTACAGGGGTGGGTCCTACGAGCAGTACTTC.

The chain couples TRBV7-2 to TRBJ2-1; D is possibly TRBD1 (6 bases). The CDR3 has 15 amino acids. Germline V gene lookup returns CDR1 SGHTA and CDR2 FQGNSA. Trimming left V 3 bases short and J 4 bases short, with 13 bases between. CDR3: CASSFLAGDYNEQFF. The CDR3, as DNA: TGTGCCAGCAGCTTTTTGGCAGGGGATTACAATGAGCAGTTCTTC.

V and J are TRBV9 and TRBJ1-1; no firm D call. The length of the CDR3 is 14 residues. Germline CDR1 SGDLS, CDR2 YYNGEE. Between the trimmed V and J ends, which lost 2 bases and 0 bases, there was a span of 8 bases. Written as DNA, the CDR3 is TGTGCCAGCAGCGTTAGGGCGATGAACACTGAAGCTTTCTTT. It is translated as CASSVRAMNTEAFF.

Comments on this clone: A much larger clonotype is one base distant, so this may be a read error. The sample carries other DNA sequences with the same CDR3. CDR3 sequence: CASSRDRQVPSYEQYF. For the CDR3, the DNA is TGCGCCAGTAGCCGGGACCGACAGGTACCCTCCTACGAGCAGTACTTC. This chain uses TRBV4-1 with TRBJ2-7; the D gene is possibly TRBD1 (6 bases). This CDR3 is 16 amino acids long. The germline V gene encodes CDR1 MGHRA and CDR2 YSYEKL.

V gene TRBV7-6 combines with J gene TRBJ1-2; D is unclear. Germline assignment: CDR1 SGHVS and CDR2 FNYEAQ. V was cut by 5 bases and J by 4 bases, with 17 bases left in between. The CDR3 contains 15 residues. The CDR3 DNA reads TGTGCCAGCAGCCGTGCGTCTCGAAAGACCTATGGCTACACCTTC. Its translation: CASSRASRKTYGYTF.

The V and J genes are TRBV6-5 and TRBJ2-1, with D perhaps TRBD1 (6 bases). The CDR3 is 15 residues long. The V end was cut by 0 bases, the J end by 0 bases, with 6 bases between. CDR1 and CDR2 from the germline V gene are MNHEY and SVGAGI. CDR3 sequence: CASSYSRGSYNEQFF. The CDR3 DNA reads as TGTGCCAGCAGTTACTCCAGGGGCTCCTACAATGAGCAGTTCTTC.

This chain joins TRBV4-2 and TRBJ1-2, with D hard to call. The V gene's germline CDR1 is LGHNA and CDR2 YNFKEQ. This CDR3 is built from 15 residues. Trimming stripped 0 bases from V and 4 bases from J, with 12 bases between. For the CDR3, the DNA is TGTGCCAGCAGCCAAGATGCAGGTAAAACCTATGGCTACACCTTC. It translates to CASSQDAGKTYGYTF.

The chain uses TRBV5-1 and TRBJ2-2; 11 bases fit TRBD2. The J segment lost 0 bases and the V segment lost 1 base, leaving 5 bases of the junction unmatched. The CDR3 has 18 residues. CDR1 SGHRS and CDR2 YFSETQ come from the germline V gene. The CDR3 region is CASSLTSGSVPNTGELFF. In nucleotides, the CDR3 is TGCGCCAGCAGCTTGACTAGCGGGAGCGTCCCGAACACCGGGGAGCTGTTTTTT.

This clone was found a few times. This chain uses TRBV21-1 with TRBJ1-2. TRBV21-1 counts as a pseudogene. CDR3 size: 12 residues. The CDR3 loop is CASSGCGYGYTF. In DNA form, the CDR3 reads TGTGCCAGCAGCGGGTGTGGCTATGGCTACACCTTC.

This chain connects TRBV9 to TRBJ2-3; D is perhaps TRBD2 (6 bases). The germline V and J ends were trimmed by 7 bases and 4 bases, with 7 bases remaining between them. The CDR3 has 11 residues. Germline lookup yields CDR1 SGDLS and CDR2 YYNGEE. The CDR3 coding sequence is TGTGCCAGCGGGGGGTCAGATACGCAGTATTTT. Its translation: CASGGSDTQYF.

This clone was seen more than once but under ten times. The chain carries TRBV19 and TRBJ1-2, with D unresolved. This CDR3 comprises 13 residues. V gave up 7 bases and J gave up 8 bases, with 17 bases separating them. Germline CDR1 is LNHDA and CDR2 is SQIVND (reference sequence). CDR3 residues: CASTPTVGFGYTF. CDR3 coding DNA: TGTGCCAGTACCCCTACTGTGGGGTTCGGCTACACCTTC.

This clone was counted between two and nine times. The CDR3, as DNA: TGTGCCATCAGTGGGGGGGTCAACTATGGCTACACCTTC. Encoded protein: CAISGGVNYGYTF. The rearrangement uses TRBV10-3 and TRBJ1-2; possibly TRBD1 for D (5 bases). This CDR3 comprises 13 residues. Germline V gives CDR1 ENHRY, CDR2 SYGVKD. V lost 4 bases and J 2 bases, leaving 8 bases between the germline ends.

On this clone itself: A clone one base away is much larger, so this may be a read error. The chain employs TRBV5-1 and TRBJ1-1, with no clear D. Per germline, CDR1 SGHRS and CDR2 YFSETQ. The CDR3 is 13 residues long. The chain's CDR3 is CASSLAGYTGAFF. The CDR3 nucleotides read TGCGCCAGCAGCTTGGCAGGTTACACTGGAGCTTTCTTT.

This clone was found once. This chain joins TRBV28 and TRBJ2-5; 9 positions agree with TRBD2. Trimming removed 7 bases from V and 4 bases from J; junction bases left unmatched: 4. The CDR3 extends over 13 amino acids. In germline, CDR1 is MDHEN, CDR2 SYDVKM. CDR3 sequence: CASTLLAGETQYF. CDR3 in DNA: TGTGCCAGCACCCTACTAGCGGGAGAGACCCAGTACTTC.

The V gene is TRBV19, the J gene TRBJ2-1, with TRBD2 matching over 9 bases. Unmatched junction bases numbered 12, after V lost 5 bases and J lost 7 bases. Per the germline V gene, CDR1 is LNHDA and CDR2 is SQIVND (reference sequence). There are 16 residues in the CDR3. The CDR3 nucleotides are TGTGCCAGTAGTGGAGGCGCGGGAGGGCTTCGAAATGAGCAGTTCTTC. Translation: CASSGGAGGLRNEQFF. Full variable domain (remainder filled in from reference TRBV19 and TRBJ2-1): DGGITQSPKYLFRKEGQNVTLSCEQNLNHDAMYWYRQDPGQGLRLIYYSQIVNDFQKGDIAEGYSVSREKKESFPLTVTSAQKNPTAFYLCASSGGAGGLRNEQFFGPGTRLTVL.

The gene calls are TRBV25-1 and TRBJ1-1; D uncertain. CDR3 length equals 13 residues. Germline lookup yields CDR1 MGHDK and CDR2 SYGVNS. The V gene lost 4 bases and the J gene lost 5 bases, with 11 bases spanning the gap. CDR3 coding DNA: TGTGCCAGCAGTGCCCCCGTAAAAACTGAAGCTTTCTTT. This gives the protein CASSAPVKTEAFF.

The CDR3, as DNA: TGTGCCAGCAGCTTATCCCGGGGGACGGGGAACATTCAGTACTTC. Its protein product is CASSLSRGTGNIQYF. The V call is TRBV7-6, the J call TRBJ2-4; tentative D call: TRBD2 (6 bases). The CDR3 loop spans 15 amino acids. The V end lost 2 bases, the J end lost 7 bases, and 15 bases lay between the germline ends. The germline V gene has CDR1 SGHVS and CDR2 FNYEAQ.

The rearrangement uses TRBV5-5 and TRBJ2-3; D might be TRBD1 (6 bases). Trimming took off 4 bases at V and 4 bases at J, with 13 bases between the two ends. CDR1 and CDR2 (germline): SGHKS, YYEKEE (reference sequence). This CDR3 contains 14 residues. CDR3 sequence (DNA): TGTGCCAGCAGCAGCGGTACAGGGCCAGATACGCAGTATTTT. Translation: CASSSGTGPDTQYF.

This CDR3 is CASSILGGTGANVLTF. The CDR3 region has the DNA TGTGCCAGTAGTATTCTAGGGGGCACTGGGGCCAACGTCCTGACTTTC. V and J are TRBV19 and TRBJ2-6; 7 bases are a match to TRBD1. V dropped 3 bases and J dropped 2; count of bases not matched to a gene: 4. The CDR3 contains 16 residues. Germline values: CDR1 LNHDA, CDR2 SQIVND (reference sequence).

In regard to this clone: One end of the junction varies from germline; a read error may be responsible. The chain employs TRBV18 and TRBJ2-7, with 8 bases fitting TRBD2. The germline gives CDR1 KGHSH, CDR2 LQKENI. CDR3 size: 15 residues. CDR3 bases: TGTGCCAGCTCTCCACCAAGCGGGAGAATGTACGAGCAGTACTTC. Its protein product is CASSPPSGRMYEQYF.

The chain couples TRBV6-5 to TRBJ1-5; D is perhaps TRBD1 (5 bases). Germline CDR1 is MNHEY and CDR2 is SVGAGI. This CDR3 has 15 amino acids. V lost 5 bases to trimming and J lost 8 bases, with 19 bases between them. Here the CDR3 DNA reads TGTGCCAGCAGTCCCGGCGGGGAGGGGCTTAAGCCCCAGCATTTT. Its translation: CASSPGGEGLKPQHF.

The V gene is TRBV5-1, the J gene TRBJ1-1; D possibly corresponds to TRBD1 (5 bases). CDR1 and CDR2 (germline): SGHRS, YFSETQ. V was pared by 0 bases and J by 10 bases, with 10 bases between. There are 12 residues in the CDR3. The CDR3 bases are TGCGCCAGCAGCTTGGACTCGGGGGGAGCTTTCTTT. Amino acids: CASSLDSGGAFF.

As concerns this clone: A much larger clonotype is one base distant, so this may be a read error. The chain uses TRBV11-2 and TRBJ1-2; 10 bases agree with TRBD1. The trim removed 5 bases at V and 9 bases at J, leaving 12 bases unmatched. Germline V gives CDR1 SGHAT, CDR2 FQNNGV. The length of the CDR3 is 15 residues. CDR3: CASSPRTGGRYSYTF. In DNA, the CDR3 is TGTGCCAGCAGCCCTCGGACAGGGGGGAGGTATAGCTACACCTTC.

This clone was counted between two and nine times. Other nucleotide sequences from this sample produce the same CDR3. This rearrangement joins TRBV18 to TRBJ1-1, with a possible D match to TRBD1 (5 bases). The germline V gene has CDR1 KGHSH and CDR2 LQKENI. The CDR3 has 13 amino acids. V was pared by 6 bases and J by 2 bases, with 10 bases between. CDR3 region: CASSQGLNTEAFF. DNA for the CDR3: TGTGCCAGCTCTCAGGGTTTAAACACTGAAGCTTTCTTT. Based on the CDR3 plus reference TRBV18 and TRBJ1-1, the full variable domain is NAGVMQNPRHLVRRRGQEARLRCSPMKGHSHVYWYRQLPEEGLKFMVYLQKENIIDESGMPKERFSAEFPKEGPSILRIQQVVRGDSAAYFCASSQGLNTEAFFGQGTRLTVV.

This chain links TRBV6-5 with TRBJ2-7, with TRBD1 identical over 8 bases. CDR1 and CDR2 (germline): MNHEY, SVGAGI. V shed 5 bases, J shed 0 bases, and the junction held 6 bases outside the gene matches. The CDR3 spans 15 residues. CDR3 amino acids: CASSKGTGGSYEQYF. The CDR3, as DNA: TGTGCCAGCAGTAAAGGGACAGGAGGCTCCTACGAGCAGTACTTC.

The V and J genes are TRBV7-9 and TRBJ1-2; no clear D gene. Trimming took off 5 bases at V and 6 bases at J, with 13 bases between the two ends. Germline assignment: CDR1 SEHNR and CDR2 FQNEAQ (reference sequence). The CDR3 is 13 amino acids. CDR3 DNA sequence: TGTGCCAGCAGCCTCGCCGGGATCCATGGCTACACCTTC. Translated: CASSLAGIHGYTF.